A single sample is the source of the 8 T cell receptor beta chains below, sequenced in a study of blood T cell repertoires in COVID-19. Method: immunoSEQ multiplex PCR; TCRdb's copy keeps in-frame clones and lacks some. The table shows roughly 200,000 clones, with about four fifths occurring only once. Specimen: peripheral blood. All receptors come from a man between 65 and 85 years old with active or convalescent COVID-19.

Worth noting for this clone: Other DNA sequences within the sample encode an identical CDR3. V usage is TRBV7-9 and J usage is TRBJ1-2; weak D call: TRBD1 (6 bases). Per germline, CDR1 SEHNR and CDR2 FQNEAQ (reference sequence). V lost 2 bases and J 0 bases, leaving 13 bases between the germline ends. CDR3 length: 16 residues. The CDR3 region is CASSLLGGLPNYGYTF. CDR3 coding DNA: TGTGCCAGCAGCTTACTGGGGGGGCTCCCTAACTATGGCTACACCTTC. Variable domain in full (rest from reference TRBV7-9 and TRBJ1-2): DTGVSQNPRHKITKRGQNVTFRCDPISEHNRLYWYRQTLGQGPEFLTYFQNEAQLEKSRLLSDRFSAERPKGSFSTLEIQRTEQGDSAMYLCASSLLGGLPNYGYTFGSGTRLTVV.

In its sample, this clone was seen once. The V and J genes are TRBV19 and TRBJ1-5; D unresolved. The CDR3 covers 14 residues. Germline CDR1 reads LNHDA; CDR2 reads SQIVND (reference sequence). Trimming left V 3 bases short and J 7 bases short, with 13 bases between. CDR3 DNA: TGTGCCAGTAGTATGACTCCCCCCGGACAGCCCCAGCATTTT. Amino acids: CASSMTPPGQPQHF.

The rearrangement joins TRBV3-1 (or the pseudogene TRBV3-2) to TRBJ1-1, with D tentatively TRBD1 (6 bases). Trimming took off 1 base at V and 1 base at J, with 10 bases between the two ends. Germline CDR1 and CDR2: LGHDT and YNNKEL (reference sequence). CDR3 length equals 15 residues. The CDR3 nucleotides read TGTGCCAGCAGCCAAGTGGGGGCTGGGAACACTGAAGCTTTCTTT. This gives the protein CASSQVGAGNTEAFF.

V is TRBV5-5 and J is TRBJ1-4; 8 bases fit TRBD1. With 4 bases clipped from V and 8 bases from J, the junction kept 13 bases outside the gene matches. The germline V gene encodes CDR1 SGHKS and CDR2 YYEKEE (reference sequence). This CDR3 contains 16 residues. The chain's CDR3 is CASSPGSGGGGEKLFF. In DNA, the CDR3 is TGTGCCAGCAGCCCGGGATCAGGGGGCGGTGGAGAAAAACTGTTTTTT. Full variable domain (outside the CDR3, taken from reference TRBV5-5 and TRBJ1-4): DAGVTQSPTHLIKTRGQQVTLRCSPISGHKSVSWYQQVLGQGPQFIFQYYEKEERGRGNFPDRFSARQFPNYSSELNVNALLLGDSALYLCASSPGSGGGGEKLFFGSGTQLSVL.

The J gene is TRBJ2-7, the V gene TRBV19; D may be TRBD2 (5 bases). The germline gives CDR1 LNHDA, CDR2 SQIVND (reference sequence). This CDR3 region has 14 residues. V lost 2 bases and J lost 2, with 10 bases in between. In DNA, the CDR3 is TGTGCCAGTAGTATATCCGGGGTCCCCTACGAGCAGTACTTC. Amino acid sequence: CASSISGVPYEQYF.

The CDR3 loop reads CASSPDTSYEQYF. The CDR3 DNA reads as TGTGCCAGCTCACCGGACACGTCCTACGAGCAGTACTTC. The chain links TRBV18 to TRBJ2-7; tentatively, D is TRBD1 (5 bases). CDR1 is KGHSH, CDR2 LQKENI, per germline. This CDR3 has 13 residues. V dropped 3 bases and J dropped 1 base, with 7 bases sitting between them.

The chain couples TRBV3-1 (or the pseudogene TRBV3-2) to TRBJ1-3; D call uncertain. The ends were cut back, 4 bases at V and 4 bases at J, with 14 bases in the middle. Germline CDR1 reads LGHDT; CDR2 reads YNNKEL (reference sequence). The length of the CDR3 is 15 residues. CDR3 in DNA: TGTGCCAGCAGCCCCGACACGGAGGCAGGAAACACCATATATTTT. This encodes CASSPDTEAGNTIYF.

The chain uses TRBV2 and TRBJ2-7; 8 nucleotides line up with TRBD1. The length of the CDR3 is 15 residues. Germline CDR1 is SNHLY and CDR2 is FYNNEI. Germline trimming cut 10 bases from V and 6 bases from J; bases unmatched to any gene: 17. CDR3 protein: CATDRRGQARGEQYF. As DNA, the CDR3 is TGTGCCACCGACCGTCGGGGACAGGCCAGGGGCGAGCAGTACTTC.